Below, 32 T cell receptor beta chains from the same sample are listed, as sequenced in a study of blood T cells in healthy people across ages. With a J-beta primer mix and a sample-barcoded 5' primer, a second PCR ran about 6 to 11 cycles. TCRdb analysed the 5' RACE reads with MiXCR anew, one entry per CDR3 protein. There are hundreds of thousands of distinct CDR3 sequences in the sample; under 70% occur only once, and roughly 34% lies in the top ten. Sequencing was performed on blood. The source is a man aged 60 to 69 in good health.

The V and J genes are TRBV5-4 and TRBJ2-3; TRBD1 or TRBD2 may be the D gene (5 bases each). Germline V gene sequence: CDR1 SGHNT, CDR2 YYREEE (reference sequence). The CDR3 contains 14 residues. Between the trimmed V and J ends, which lost 0 bases and 2 bases, there was a span of 7 bases. CDR3 amino acids: CASSLVGTTDTQYF. Here the CDR3 DNA reads TGTGCCAGCAGCTTGGTGGGGACCACAGATACGCAGTATTTT.

The chain is built from TRBV6-5 and TRBJ1-4, with 7 bases lining up with TRBD1. This CDR3 has 13 residues. Trimming cost V 6 bases and J 11 bases; bases outside gene matches: 9. The germline CDR1 and CDR2 sequences are MNHEY and SVGAGI. The CDR3 sequence: CASSPRTGGKLFF. The CDR3 DNA reads as TGTGCCAGCAGCCCCCGGACAGGCGGGAAACTGTTTTTT.

Regarding this clonotype: Compared with germline, one end of the junction differs, possibly owing to a read error. V gene TRBV2 combines with J gene TRBJ2-1; 8 positions match TRBD1. The CDR3 has 16 amino acids. Germline V CDR1 and CDR2: SNHLY, FYNNEI. CDR3 protein: CASSDIDRGEYSEQFF. DNA for the CDR3: TGTGCCAGCAGTGATATCGACAGGGGCGAATACAGTGAGCAGTTCTTC. Full variable domain (missing parts from reference TRBV2 and TRBJ2-1): EPEVTQTPSHQVTQMGQEVILRCVPISNHLYFYWYRQILGQKVEFLVSFYNNEISEKSEIFDDQFSVERPDGSNFTLKIRSTKLEDSAMYFCASSDIDRGEYSEQFFGPGTRLTVL.

This clonotype has a single count. The DNA of the CDR3 is TGCAGTGCTAGAGAGGAGGGGGGACTCGTCTATGGCTACACCTTC. It translates to CSAREEGGLVYGYTF. The gene calls are TRBV20-1 and TRBJ1-2; D is possibly TRBD1 (6 bases). Germline assignment: CDR1 DFQATT and CDR2 SNEGSKA (reference sequence). V was shortened by 0 bases and J by 4 bases, with 15 bases between the two germline ends. The CDR3 sequence is 15 residues long.

The chain recombines TRBV6-6 with TRBJ1-1; D is unresolved. Trimming took off 4 bases at V and 0 bases at J, with 9 bases between the two ends. The CDR3 sequence is 14 residues long. Germline V gene lookup returns CDR1 MNHNY and CDR2 SVGAGI (reference sequence). CDR3 coding DNA: TGTGCCAGCAGTTCTAATACCCTGAACACTGAAGCTTTCTTT. This gives the protein CASSSNTLNTEAFF.

This clonotype was counted between two and nine times. The chain uses TRBV11-2 and TRBJ2-5; weak D call: TRBD1 (7 bases). The CDR3 totals 16 residues. CDR1 is SGHAT and CDR2 is FQNNGV in the germline V gene. Trimming shortened V by 1 base and J by 4 bases, and 16 bases separated the two germline ends. The CDR3 spells CASSLGRQGLGETQYF. CDR3 sequence (DNA): TGTGCCAGCAGCTTAGGGAGACAGGGACTTGGAGAGACCCAGTACTTC.

The chain combines TRBV7-9 with TRBJ2-4, with a weak D call TRBD1 (5 bases). V was shortened by 3 bases and J by 3 bases, with 15 bases between the two germline ends. The CDR3 consists of 16 residues. CDR1 is SEHNR, CDR2 FQNEAQ, per germline (reference sequence). CDR3 amino acids: CASSLGQGRLKNIQYF. CDR3 nucleotide sequence: TGTGCCAGCAGCTTGGGGCAGGGCCGCCTCAAAAACATTCAGTACTTC.

The chain has TRBV2 and TRBJ2-4, with 8 bases fitting TRBD1. The J call could be wrong; TRBJ2-5 is a better fit for the DNA end. CDR1 is SNHLY, CDR2 FYNNEI, per germline. CDR3 length: 15 amino acids. In DNA, the CDR3 is TGTGCCAGCAGAGGACAGGGATCGTCCGAAGAGACCCAGTACTTC. Its translation: CASRGQGSSEETQYF.

The V and J genes are TRBV4-1 and TRBJ2-1; 8 bases align to TRBD1. CDR3 length equals 17 residues. In germline, CDR1 is MGHRA, CDR2 YSYEKL. V shed 4 bases and J 8 bases; nucleotides not matched to a gene: 16. For the CDR3, the DNA is TGCGCCAGCAGCCGAGACCGAAGGGACAGGCTCCTGGATGAGCAGTTCTTC. Translating gives CASSRDRRDRLLDEQFF.

The V gene is TRBV20-1, the J gene TRBJ2-3; D is unresolved. The CDR3 consists of 13 residues. V was trimmed by 8 bases and J by 1 base, leaving 13 bases between them. Germline CDR1 and CDR2: DFQATT and SNEGSKA (reference sequence). The CDR3: CSPGSYRTDTQYF. The DNA for the CDR3 is TGCAGTCCCGGGTCCTACCGCACAGATACGCAGTATTTT.

The CDR3 spells CASSFVRVETQYF. As DNA, the CDR3 is TGTGCCAGCAGCTTCGTCAGGGTGGAGACCCAGTACTTC. The chain uses TRBV7-2 and TRBJ2-5; D might be TRBD1 (5 bases). V was clipped by 3 bases and J by 5 bases, with 10 bases between them. This CDR3 region has 13 residues. CDR1 is SGHTA and CDR2 is FQGNSA in the germline V gene.

The rearrangement uses TRBV10-3 and TRBJ2-3, with no clear D. CDR1 and CDR2 from the germline V gene are ENHRY and SYGVKD. With 0 bases removed from V and 1 base from J, the gap between germline ends came to 5 bases. The CDR3 loop spans 14 amino acids. The CDR3 protein is CAISESPGTDTQYF. The CDR3, as DNA: TGTGCCATCAGTGAGTCCCCAGGCACAGATACGCAGTATTTT.

The chain carries TRBV12-5 and TRBJ2-5; 12 positions match TRBD2. V lost 1 base, J lost 1 base, and 1 base stayed unmatched. Germline CDR1 is LGHNT and CDR2 is FRNRAP. The CDR3 has 16 amino acids. CDR3 region: CASGLGTSGAQETQYF. For the CDR3, the DNA is TGTGCTAGTGGTTTGGGGACTAGCGGGGCCCAAGAGACCCAGTACTTC.

This clonotype came up a few times. The rearrangement links TRBV12-3 or TRBV12-4 to TRBJ2-7; 10 bases match TRBD2. The CDR3 runs 15 residues. V was clipped by 6 bases and J by 0 bases; unmatched bases: 5. The CDR3 here is CASSTTSGASYEQYF. Here the CDR3 DNA reads TGTGCCAGCAGCACCACTAGCGGGGCCTCCTACGAGCAGTACTTC.

The chain is built from TRBV12-5 and TRBJ2-4; 9 nucleotides line up with TRBD2. CDR1 is LGHNT, CDR2 FRNRAP, per germline. CDR3 length: 16 amino acids. Trimming removed 4 bases from V and 0 bases from J; junction bases left unmatched: 4. CDR3 in amino acids: CASGSLAGQAKNIQYF. As DNA, the CDR3 is TGTGCTAGTGGTTCGCTAGCGGGGCAAGCCAAAAACATTCAGTACTTC. The variable domain in full, with the rest retrieved from reference TRBV12-5 and TRBJ2-4, is DARVTQTPRHKVTEMGQEVTMRCQPILGHNTVFWYRQTMMQGLELLAYFRNRAPLDDSGMPKDRFSAEMPDATLATLKIQPSEPRDSAVYFCASGSLAGQAKNIQYFGAGTRLSVL.

The V gene is TRBV11-2, the J gene TRBJ1-6; 11 nucleotides line up with TRBD1. Trimming at V came to 9 bases and at J to 9 bases, leaving 10 bases not matched to a gene. Germline V gene lookup returns CDR1 SGHAT and CDR2 FQNNGV. The CDR3 runs 15 residues. Here the CDR3 DNA reads TGTGCCAGTAGCCGACGGACAGGGGGCAGTTCACCCCTCCACTTT. Translation gives CASSRRTGGSSPLHF.

J is TRBJ1-5 and V is TRBV4-1; tentatively, D is TRBD1 (6 bases). Looked up from germline, CDR1 is MGHRA and CDR2 is YSYEKL. This CDR3 region has 15 residues. Trimming stripped 0 bases from V and 7 bases from J, with 13 bases between. CDR3 DNA sequence: TGCGCCAGCAGCCAAGATAGGGGGGTTGGCCAGCCCCAGCATTTT. Translation gives CASSQDRGVGQPQHF.

The rearrangement uses TRBV6-6 and TRBJ1-1; TRBD1 matches at 9 bases. V shed 2 bases and J 1 base; nucleotides not matched to a gene: 5. CDR3 length: 16 amino acids. Germline assignment: CDR1 MNHNY and CDR2 SVGAGI (reference sequence). In DNA, the CDR3 is TGTGCCAGCAGTTACGGCCGACAGGGGGGGAACACTGAAGCTTTCTTT. Translated, it gives CASSYGRQGGNTEAFF.

CDR3 sequence: CASSRTGINYGYTF. CDR3 DNA sequence: TGTGCCAGCAGCCGGACAGGAATTAACTATGGCTACACCTTC. The chain is built from TRBV2 and TRBJ1-2; 7 bases match TRBD1. J lost 1 base, V lost 6 bases, and 5 bases had no gene match. CDR3 length: 14 residues. Germline V gene data show CDR1 as SNHLY and CDR2 as FYNNEI.

This clonotype was detected only a few times. This chain joins TRBV5-1 and TRBJ2-1; 7 bases match TRBD2. With 4 bases clipped from V and 3 bases from J, the junction kept 7 bases outside the gene matches. The CDR3 runs 15 residues. CDR1 SGHRS and CDR2 YFSETQ come from the germline V gene. The CDR3 DNA sequence: TGCGCCAGCAGCCCTACTAGCGAGATCTACAATGAGCAGTTCTTC. It is translated as CASSPTSEIYNEQFF.

J is TRBJ1-6 and V is TRBV3-1; D might be TRBD1 (5 bases). Germline assignment: CDR1 LGHDT and CDR2 YNNKEL (reference sequence). Trimming removed 3 bases at V and 9 bases at J, with 6 bases between. CDR3 length equals 12 residues. CDR3 loop: CASSHRGSPLHF. For the CDR3, the DNA is TGTGCCAGCAGCCATAGGGGTTCACCCCTCCACTTT.

This clonotype was picked up a small number of times. This chain links TRBV4-2 with TRBJ2-1; 7 bases agree with TRBD1. Losses at the gene ends were 1 base for V and 5 bases for J; bases not matched to a gene: 2. The CDR3 length is 14 residues. The germline gives CDR1 LGHNA, CDR2 YNFKEQ. Here the CDR3 DNA reads TGTGCCAGCAGCCAAGGAGACAGGGACAATGAGCAGTTCTTC. It is translated as CASSQGDRDNEQFF.

In its sample, this clonotype was seen a few times. The chain links TRBV29-1 to TRBJ2-7, with D hard to call. Germline CDR1 and CDR2: SQVTM and ANQGSEA. V lost 6 bases and J lost 1, with 10 bases in between. The CDR3 has 12 residues. CDR3 nucleotides: TGCAGCGTCCAAGGGTCTTCCTACGAGCAGTACTTC. It yields the protein CSVQGSSYEQYF.

The chain joins TRBV7-9 to TRBJ2-2, with a weak D call TRBD2 (5 bases). The CDR3 spans 17 residues. Germline CDR1 reads SEHNR; CDR2 reads FQNEAQ (reference sequence). Trimming removed 7 bases at V and 7 bases at J, with 25 bases between. This CDR3 reads CASTRTRAGALSGELFF. CDR3 DNA sequence: TGTGCCAGCACCCGCACTAGGGCGGGCGCCCTTAGCGGGGAGCTGTTTTTT.

This chain joins TRBV12-3 or TRBV12-4 and TRBJ2-5; TRBD1 agrees at 7 bases. V trimming: 5 bases; J trimming: 2 bases; junction bases outside the gene matches: 5. The CDR3 is made up of 14 amino acids. CDR3 nucleotide sequence: TGTGCCAGCAGTGCCACAGGGGCGCAAGAGACCCAGTACTTC. It encodes CASSATGAQETQYF.

The genes are TRBV5-1 and TRBJ1-2, with 7 bases lining up with TRBD1. CDR3 length: 13 amino acids. V lost 2 bases and J lost 10; bases outside the gene matches: 8. Germline CDR1 and CDR2: SGHRS and YFSETQ. Here the CDR3 DNA reads TGCGCCAGCAGCTTCGCAGAGGGGACAGACTACACCTTC. Residues: CASSFAEGTDYTF.

This clonotype occurred a few times. The V call is TRBV20-1, the J call TRBJ2-1; D gene uncertain. The CDR3 sequence is 12 residues long. Between the trimmed V and J ends, which lost 5 bases and 4 bases, there was a span of 9 bases. From germline, CDR1 is DFQATT and CDR2 SNEGSKA (reference sequence). The DNA of the CDR3 is TGCAGTGCTTGGGCCGGATACAATGAGCAGTTCTTC. Translated: CSAWAGYNEQFF.

The J gene is TRBJ2-1, the V gene TRBV20-1; tentative D call: TRBD1 (5 bases). CDR3 size: 14 residues. The germline gives CDR1 DFQATT, CDR2 SNEGSKA (reference sequence). The germline V and J ends were trimmed by 6 bases and 0 bases, with 12 bases remaining between them. CDR3 protein: CSAQGYSSYNEQFF. CDR3 coding DNA: TGCAGTGCCCAGGGTTATAGCTCCTACAATGAGCAGTTCTTC.

J is TRBJ2-7 and V is TRBV20-1, with 8 bases that match TRBD2. Germline CDR1 is DFQATT and CDR2 is SNEGSKA (reference sequence). J was trimmed by 4 bases and V by 0 bases; bases with no gene match: 5. CDR3 length equals 14 residues. The DNA for the CDR3 is TGCAGTGCTAGAGATGGGTCGGGGGGGTACGAGCAGTACTTC. It codes for CSARDGSGGYEQYF.

This rearrangement joins TRBV4-2 to TRBJ1-1, with D possibly TRBD1 on 5 matching bases. Germline V gene data show CDR1 as LGHNA and CDR2 as YNFKEQ. The CDR3 runs 13 residues. V lost 1 base and J 6 bases, leaving 9 bases between the germline ends. The CDR3 loop reads CASSQVGLPEAFF. CDR3 nucleotide sequence: TGTGCCAGCAGCCAAGTGGGGCTCCCTGAAGCTTTCTTT.

The J gene is TRBJ2-4, the V gene TRBV5-4; 11 nucleotides align to TRBD1. V lost 4 bases to trimming and J lost 3 bases; unmatched junction nucleotides: 9. The CDR3 totals 17 residues. Germline-derived CDR1 and CDR2 are SGHNT and YYREEE (reference sequence). The CDR3 nucleotides read TGTGCCAGCAGCCTAGGACAGGGGGCTTTGGTCAAAAACATTCAGTACTTC. It yields the protein CASSLGQGALVKNIQYF.

This chain connects TRBV2 to TRBJ1-2; D call uncertain. From germline, CDR1 is SNHLY and CDR2 FYNNEI. Trimming removed 7 bases from V and 3 bases from J, with 6 bases in between. The CDR3 runs 11 residues. CDR3 region: CASMAYYGYTF. CDR3 DNA: TGTGCCAGCATGGCCTACTATGGCTACACCTTC.